The rows below give T cell receptor beta chains drawn from one sample of a study of T cell changes during pregnancy in multiple sclerosis. TCRdb's table, derived via immunoSEQ multiplex PCR, lists solely in-frame clones and lacks some. The table records 25,000 to 30,000 clones, under 95% of them present only once. Specimen: CD8+ T cells from peripheral blood mononuclear cells, collected before pregnancy. The source is a female donor with multiple sclerosis, enrolled in a pregnancy study. CDR3s include the opening cysteine and the closing phenylalanine or tryptophan. The D gene is left open where the match is weak. Where a row states a size, it is once, few, many or the class of an expanded clone; other rows omit it.

size	V	J	D	CDR3	DNA
NA	TRBV6-5	TRBJ1-2	NA	CASSYYSGVWYGYTF	TGTGCCAGCAGTTATTATTCGGGGGTCTGGTATGGCTACACCTTC
NA	TRBV6-4	TRBJ2-1	NA	CASSDSPTNEQFF	TGTGCCAGCAGTGACTCTCCTACGAATGAGCAGTTCTTC
once	TRBV4-2	TRBJ2-2	TRBD1	CASSQGQGDTGELFF	TGTGCCAGCAGCCAAGGACAGGGGGACACCGGGGAGCTGTTTTTT
NA	TRBV19	TRBJ2-7	NA	CASSPDYYEQYF	TGTGCCAGTAGTCCCGACTACTACGAGCAGTACTTC
NA	TRBV4-3	TRBJ1-2	NA	CASSQDRGLAGYTF	TGCGCCAGCAGCCAAGATCGGGGACTCGCTGGCTACACCTTC
once	TRBV27	TRBJ2-7	TRBD2	CASSLTSGTFYEQYF	TGTGCCAGCAGTTTAACTAGCGGGACATTCTACGAGCAGTACTTC
NA	TRBV6-5	TRBJ2-2	NA	CASSLSGEFPGELFF	TGTGCCAGCAGTTTATCGGGAGAGTTTCCCGGGGAGCTGTTTTTT
NA	TRBV2	TRBJ1-5	TRBD1	CASSELVTGGQPQHF	TGTGCCAGCAGTGAGTTGGTGACAGGGGGCCAGCCCCAGCATTTT
NA	TRBV7-8	TRBJ2-6	NA	CASSSSKGVGANVLTF	TGTGCCAGCAGCTCTTCGAAGGGGGTAGGGGCCAACGTCCTGACTTTC
NA	TRBV10-3	TRBJ2-7	TRBD2	CAISESGRAVEQYF	TGTGCCATCAGTGAAAGCGGGAGGGCCGTTGAGCAGTACTTC
NA	TRBV29-1	TRBJ2-7	NA	CSVGWAGSYEQYF	TGCAGCGTTGGGTGGGCGGGATCCTACGAGCAGTACTTC
NA	TRBV6-6	TRBJ2-7	NA	CASSYVTTYEQYF	TGTGCCAGCAGTTACGTTACTACCTACGAGCAGTACTTC
NA	TRBV13	TRBJ2-5	TRBD2	CASSPLGLAGGSQETQYF	TGTGCCAGCAGCCCCCTTGGGTTGGCGGGAGGATCCCAAGAGACCCAGTACTTC
NA	TRBV6-4	TRBJ2-3	NA	CASSERDTDTQYF	TGTGCCAGCAGTGAGCGGGACACAGATACGCAGTATTTT
NA	TRBV7-2	TRBJ2-2	NA	CASSLRLVTGELFF	TGTGCCAGCAGCTTAAGACTAGTTACCGGGGAGCTGTTTTTT
NA	TRBV9	TRBJ2-3	NA	CASSDQGGTSTDTQYF	TGTGCCAGCAGTGACCAAGGCGGGACTAGCACAGATACGCAGTATTTT
once	TRBV5-1	TRBJ2-7	TRBD1	CASSWGTGGYEQYF	TGCGCCAGCAGCTGGGGGACAGGGGGCTACGAGCAGTACTTC
once	TRBV7-9	TRBJ2-1	TRBD2	CASSLEASGLEQFF	TGTGCCAGCAGCTTAGAGGCTAGCGGTTTGGAGCAGTTCTTC
once	TRBV9	TRBJ1-1	NA	CASSPRPPGTEAFF	TGTGCCAGCAGCCCCAGACCCCCGGGCACTGAAGCTTTCTTT
NA	TRBV25-1	TRBJ2-7	NA	CASSDSREKSHEQYF	TGTGCCAGCAGTGATTCCCGGGAGAAGTCCCACGAGCAGTACTTC
NA	TRBV6-5	TRBJ2-1	TRBD1	CASSPGGQGYNEQFF	TGTGCCAGCAGCCCGGGGGGACAGGGGTACAATGAGCAGTTCTTC
medium-sized	TRBV7-6	TRBJ2-7	NA	CASSGQGYEQYF	TGTGCCAGCAGCGGGCAGGGTTACGAGCAGTACTTC
NA	TRBV7-9	TRBJ2-1	NA	CASRVDYSYNEQFF	TGTGCCAGCAGAGTAGATTACTCCTACAATGAGCAGTTCTTC
NA	TRBV27	TRBJ2-1	NA	CASSTGTRFNEQFF	TGTGCCAGCAGTACGGGAACCCGATTCAATGAGCAGTTCTTC
NA	TRBV28	TRBJ1-4	TRBD1	CASSSPQQGRLGEKLFF	TGTGCCAGCAGTTCCCCGCAACAGGGGCGTCTTGGTGAAAAACTGTTTTTT
once	TRBV4-2	TRBJ1-5	NA	CASSQFRLGRGTGNQPQHF	TGTGCCAGCAGCCAATTTCGGCTCGGGCGGGGTACGGGCAATCAGCCCCAGCATTTT
NA	TRBV7-2	TRBJ2-7	NA	CASSHGPTGAYEQYF	TGTGCCAGCAGCCACGGCCCGACAGGAGCCTACGAGCAGTACTTC
NA	TRBV14	TRBJ1-2	NA	CASRTSGDGYTF	TGTGCCAGCAGGACATCCGGCGACGGCTACACCTTC
once	TRBV7-6	TRBJ2-2	NA	CASSPDTGSYTGELFF	TGTGCCAGCAGCCCCGACACAGGGAGTTACACCGGGGAGCTGTTTTTT
NA	TRBV6-1	TRBJ2-3	NA	CASSELAGSTDTQYF	TGTGCCAGCAGTGAACTGGCAGGTAGCACAGATACGCAGTATTTT
once	TRBV29-1	TRBJ1-2	NA	CSVLKGNNYGYTF	TGCAGCGTTCTTAAGGGGAATAACTATGGCTACACCTTC
NA	TRBV4-3	TRBJ2-7	TRBD2	CASSQLSGSSYEQYF	TGCGCCAGCAGCCAACTTAGCGGGAGTTCATACGAGCAGTACTTC
NA	TRBV7-2	TRBJ2-7	NA	CASSFTSGGMYEQYF	TGTGCCAGCAGCTTCACGTCGGGGGGCATGTACGAGCAGTACTTC
once	TRBV28	TRBJ2-7	TRBD2	CASSSGRDSYEQYF	TGTGCCAGCAGTAGCGGGAGGGACTCCTACGAGCAGTACTTC